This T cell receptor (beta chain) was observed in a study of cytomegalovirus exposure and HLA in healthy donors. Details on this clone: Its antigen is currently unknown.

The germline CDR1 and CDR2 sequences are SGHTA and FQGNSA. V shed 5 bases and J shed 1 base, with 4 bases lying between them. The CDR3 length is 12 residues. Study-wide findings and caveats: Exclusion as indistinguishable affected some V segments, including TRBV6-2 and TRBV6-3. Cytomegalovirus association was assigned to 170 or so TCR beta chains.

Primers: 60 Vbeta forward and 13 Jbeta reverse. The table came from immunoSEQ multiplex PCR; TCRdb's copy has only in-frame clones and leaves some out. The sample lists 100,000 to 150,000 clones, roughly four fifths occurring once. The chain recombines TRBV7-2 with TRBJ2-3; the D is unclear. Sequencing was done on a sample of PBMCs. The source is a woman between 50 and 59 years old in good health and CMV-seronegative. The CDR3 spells CASSLRTDTQYF. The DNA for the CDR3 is TGTGCCAGCAGCCTCCGCACAGATACGCAGTATTTT.